The 16 T cell receptor beta chains below all came from one sample that was sequenced in a study of T cell repertoires in aging, cancer and after chemotherapy. The template was genomic DNA from peripheral blood, not RNA. Multiplex touch-down PCR with TRB-A/B primers amplified rearranged V-D-J TRB sequences. TCRdb re-called the multiplex PCR reads with MiXCR, one entry per CDR3 protein. The profile shows about 970 distinct CDR3 sequences, around 20% of them singletons. Input material: blood. The receptors derive from a human donor with a solid tumor.

This clonotype showed up just a few times. The V gene is TRBV28, the J gene TRBJ1-3; tentative D call: TRBD1 (5 bases). The CDR3 is made up of 14 amino acids. V was cut by 5 bases and J by 5 bases, with 13 bases left in between. Germline V gene sequence: CDR1 MDHEN, CDR2 SYDVKM. CDR3 protein: CASSPRDGRNTIYF. CDR3 bases: TGTGCCAGCAGTCCCCGGGACGGAAGAAACACCATATATTTT.

This clonotype was observed a few times. The J gene is TRBJ2-3, the V gene TRBV5-5; no definite D call. CDR3 length: 15 amino acids. V was clipped by 2 bases and J by 3 bases, with 13 bases between them. CDR1 is SGHKS, CDR2 YYEKEE, per germline (reference sequence). CDR3 residues: CASSFGRTGTDTQYF. In DNA form, the CDR3 reads TGTGCCAGCAGCTTCGGTCGGACCGGAACAGATACGCAGTATTTT.

This clonotype has only a few counts. The gene calls are TRBV28 and TRBJ2-7; D ambiguous. With 4 bases removed from V and 7 bases from J, the gap between germline ends came to 5 bases. This CDR3 has 10 residues. Germline values: CDR1 MDHEN, CDR2 SYDVKM. The CDR3 DNA is TGTGCCAGCAGTTACTCGGAGCAGTACGTC. Translated, it gives CASSYSEQYV.

This clonotype was recorded a few times. The J gene is TRBJ2-3, the V gene TRBV28, with 8 bases aligning to TRBD1. CDR3 length equals 18 residues. Germline V CDR1 and CDR2: MDHEN, SYDVKM. V was clipped by 4 bases and J by 2 bases; unmatched bases: 14. The CDR3 protein is CASSSGRLGQVLTDTQYF. The CDR3 nucleotides are TGTGCCAGCAGTTCCGGACGCCTGGGACAGGTGCTCACAGATACGCAGTATTTT.

This clonotype is large (0.1 to 1%) within its sample. V gene TRBV20-1 combines with J gene TRBJ1-6, with D maybe TRBD1 (6 bases). The length of the CDR3 is 14 residues. Trimming stripped 3 bases from V and 6 bases from J, with 12 bases between. The germline gives CDR1 DFQATT, CDR2 SNEGSKA (reference sequence). This CDR3 is CSASRTVPNSPLHF. The CDR3 DNA is TGCAGTGCTAGCAGGACAGTCCCTAATTCACCCCTCCACTTT.

This clonotype was observed a few times. V is TRBV13 and J is TRBJ1-6, with D maybe TRBD1 (5 bases). The germline V and J ends were trimmed by 1 base and 10 bases, with 11 bases remaining between them. The germline V gene encodes CDR1 PRHDT and CDR2 FYEKMQ (reference sequence). This CDR3 comprises 14 residues. The CDR3 DNA reads TGTGCCAGCAGCTTAGTTCAGGGCGAATCACCCCTCCACTTT. This codes for CASSLVQGESPLHF.

With respect to this clonotype: Being one base from a much bigger clone, this may be a read error. This chain uses TRBV5-4 with TRBJ1-1, with D unresolved. The CDR3 runs 12 residues. CDR1 and CDR2 from the germline V gene are SGHNT and YYREEE (reference sequence). The CDR3 sequence: CASSLGRQVAYF. In DNA form, the CDR3 reads TGTGCCAGCAGCTTGGGACGGCAAGTTGCTTACTTT. Together with reference TRBV5-4 and TRBJ1-1, the CDR3 gives the full variable domain: ETGVTQSPTHLIKTRGQQVTLRCSSQSGHNTVSWYQQALGQGPQFIFQYYREEENGRGNFPPRFSGLQFPNYSSELNVNALELDDSALYLCASSLGRQVAYFGQGTRLTVV.

By share of the sample, this clonotype is large. The chain links TRBV30 to TRBJ1-1, with a tentative D call TRBD1 (6 bases). CDR3 length equals 13 residues. The V and J ends lost 5 bases and 1 base respectively, with 11 bases between them. CDR1 and CDR2 from the germline V gene are GTSNPN and SVGIG (reference sequence). CDR3 sequence (DNA): TGTGCCTGGTCGTCGGGACAGAACACTGAAGCTTTCTTT. As protein: CAWSSGQNTEAFF.

The chain is built from TRBV18 and TRBJ1-4, with TRBD1 identical over 7 bases. The V gene end was trimmed by 8 bases and the J gene end by 6 bases; junction bases not matched to a gene: 3. Looked up from germline, CDR1 is KGHSH and CDR2 is LQKENI. CDR3 length equals 12 residues. The CDR3 DNA sequence: TGTGCCAGCAAGCAGGGGGATGAAAAACTGTTTTTT. This sequence encodes CASKQGDEKLFF. The variable domain in full, with the rest retrieved from reference TRBV18 and TRBJ1-4, is NAGVMQNPRHLVRRRGQEARLRCSPMKGHSHVYWYRQLPEEGLKFMVYLQKENIIDESGMPKERFSAEFPKEGPSILRIQQVVRGDSAAYFCASKQGDEKLFFGSGTQLSVL.

This chain links TRBV18 with TRBJ2-3; TRBD1 matches 8 bases. The length of the CDR3 is 18 residues. The germline V gene has CDR1 KGHSH and CDR2 LQKENI. V trimming: 3 bases; J trimming: 1 base; junction bases outside the gene matches: 12. CDR3 coding DNA: TGTGCCAGCTCACCGGTCGACAGGGGAGGAACAGGCACAGATACGCAGTATTTT. Translation gives CASSPVDRGGTGTDTQYF.

Of note for this clonotype: A read error is possible here, since a much larger clone lies one base away. The chain joins TRBV20-1 to TRBJ2-7, with 11 nucleotides matching TRBD2. CDR3 size: 14 residues. The germline CDR1 and CDR2 sequences are DFQATT and SNEGSKA (reference sequence). The DNA for the CDR3 is TGCAGTGCGCGACTAGCGGGGCTCTCCTACGATCAGTACTTC. Its protein product is CSARLAGLSYDQYF.

This clonotype is labeled as large. This chain connects TRBV7-2 to TRBJ2-1, with 8 bases that match TRBD2. Unmatched junction bases numbered 3, after V lost 9 bases and J lost 2 bases. CDR1 and CDR2 from the germline V gene are SGHTA and FQGNSA. The CDR3 runs 13 residues. In DNA, the CDR3 is TGTGCCAGTCGGGGGGGGACCTACAATGAGCAGTTCTTC. The encoded protein is CASRGGTYNEQFF.

This clonotype was found a few times. The rearrangement links TRBV28 to TRBJ2-5, with D perhaps TRBD1 or TRBD2 (6 bases each). The CDR3 consists of 14 residues. V was shortened by 3 bases and J by 1 base, with 9 bases between the two germline ends. Germline CDR1 MDHEN, CDR2 SYDVKM. CDR3 sequence (DNA): TGTGCCAGCAGTTTTGGAGGGGGCCAAGAGACCCAGTACTTC. Translating it yields CASSFGGGQETQYF. The full variable domain, rest sourced from reference TRBV28 and TRBJ2-5, is DVKVTQSSRYLVKRTGEKVFLECVQDMDHENMFWYRQDPGLGLRLIYFSYDVKMKEKGDIPEGYSVSREKKERFSLILESASTNQTSMYLCASSFGGGQETQYFGPGTRLLVL.

The chain has TRBV4-2 and TRBJ2-5; D possibly corresponds to TRBD2 (6 bases). Trimming removed 0 bases from V and 5 bases from J, with 13 bases in between. Looked up from germline, CDR1 is LGHNA and CDR2 is YNFKEQ. The CDR3 is 15 amino acids. The CDR3 coding sequence is TGTGCCAGCAGCCAAGATCGTAGCGGCGGGGAGACCCAGTACTTC. Protein: CASSQDRSGGETQYF.

In its sample, this clonotype ranks as large. The chain links TRBV10-1 to TRBJ2-3; D not certain. The CDR3 covers 13 residues. V was shortened by 4 bases and J by 0 bases, with 5 bases between the two germline ends. Germline-derived CDR1 and CDR2 are WNHNN and SYGVQD (reference sequence). The DNA for the CDR3 is TGCGCCAGCAGTGTTGACAGCACAGATACGCAGTATTTT. Protein sequence: CASSVDSTDTQYF.

The V gene is TRBV7-2, the J gene TRBJ2-3; either TRBD1 or TRBD2 may supply D (6 bases each). V dropped 0 bases and J dropped 4 bases, with 8 bases sitting between them. The CDR3 covers 14 residues. Germline loops: CDR1 SGHTA, CDR2 FQGNSA. CDR3 protein: CASSLAGGADTQYF. The CDR3 bases are TGTGCCAGCAGCTTAGCGGGGGGCGCAGATACGCAGTATTTT.